Presented here are 21 T cell receptor beta chains from one specimen sequenced in a study of blood T cell repertoires in COVID-19. The data were produced by immunoSEQ multiplex PCR, yet TCRdb's version contains in-frame clones alone and is incomplete. Among around 130,000 clones listed, about 88% were seen once. The sample taken for sequencing was peripheral blood. The receptors were sampled from a woman older than 75 with acute or convalescent COVID-19.

The V call is TRBV5-1, the J call TRBJ2-1, with D uncertain. CDR1 SGHRS and CDR2 YFSETQ come from the germline V gene. The CDR3 runs 14 residues. Trimming left V 4 bases short and J 0 bases short, with 8 bases between. CDR3 in amino acids: CASSISSSYNEQFF. The CDR3 DNA follows: TGCGCCAGCAGCATCTCTAGCTCCTACAATGAGCAGTTCTTC.

The gene calls are TRBV12-3 or TRBV12-4 and TRBJ1-1; no clear D gene. Trimming shortened V by 4 bases and J by 7 bases, and 10 bases separated the two germline ends. The CDR3 runs 12 residues. CDR3 protein: CASSSRGGEAFF. The CDR3 DNA sequence: TGTGCCAGCAGTTCCCGGGGAGGTGAAGCTTTCTTT.

The chain joins TRBV18 to TRBJ1-2; D uncertain. There are 16 residues in the CDR3. The germline V gene encodes CDR1 KGHSH and CDR2 LQKENI. The V end lost 3 bases, the J end lost 0 bases, and 14 bases lay between the germline ends. This chain's CDR3 is CASSPSQAGANYGYTF. In DNA, the CDR3 is TGTGCCAGCTCACCCTCGCAGGCTGGCGCTAACTATGGCTACACCTTC.

Worth noting for this clone: Other DNA variants within this sample encode the same CDR3. CDR3 bases: TGTGCCAGCAGCTTACAGGGTTACGAGCAGTACTTC. This encodes CASSLQGYEQYF. The chain couples TRBV7-8 to TRBJ2-7; D possibly corresponds to TRBD1 (5 bases). The CDR3 totals 12 residues. The V end lost 2 bases, the J end lost 4 bases, and 6 bases lay between the germline ends. The germline V gene has CDR1 SGHVS and CDR2 FQNEAQ.

The genes are TRBV18 and TRBJ2-7, with TRBD2 identical over 7 bases. Germline V gene data show CDR1 as KGHSH and CDR2 as LQKENI. The V segment lost 5 bases and the J segment 0 bases; nucleotides outside the gene matches: 4. The CDR3 covers 14 residues. CDR3 amino acids: CASSLGGSSYEQYF. For the CDR3, the DNA is TGTGCCAGCTCATTGGGCGGGAGCTCCTACGAGCAGTACTTC.

The J gene is TRBJ2-5, the V gene TRBV6-2 or TRBV6-3; TRBD1 matches 11 bases. The CDR3 is made up of 15 amino acids. J lost 5 bases, V lost 5 bases, and 7 bases had no gene match. Germline CDR1 and CDR2: MNHEY and SVGEGT. The CDR3 here is CASSTGQGAAETQYF. CDR3 nucleotide sequence: TGTGCCAGCAGTACCGGACAGGGGGCTGCGGAGACCCAGTACTTC.

To note about this clone: An end of the junction differs from the germline gene, which may be a read error. J is TRBJ2-2 and V is TRBV18, with a weak D call TRBD1 (6 bases). The CDR3 has 14 residues. CDR1 KGHSH and CDR2 LQKENI come from the germline V gene. The CDR3 bases are TGTGCCAGCTCATCACCTGACAGGACCGGGGAGCTGTTTTTT. Translating it yields CASSSPDRTGELFF.

The chain is built from TRBV7-8 and TRBJ2-5; 12 bases agree with TRBD1. This CDR3 comprises 16 residues. The germline V gene has CDR1 SGHVS and CDR2 FQNEAQ. The junction had 4 bases not matched to a gene; V was cut back by 0 bases and J by 5 bases. This CDR3 reads CASSLAGTGGIETQYF. The CDR3 DNA follows: TGTGCCAGCAGCTTAGCGGGGACAGGGGGCATCGAGACCCAGTACTTC.

The chain is built from TRBV2 and TRBJ1-5; D gene unclear. In germline, CDR1 is SNHLY, CDR2 FYNNEI. Trimming removed 7 bases from V and 6 bases from J, with 16 bases in between. The CDR3 runs to 14 residues. CDR3 sequence reads: CASTPQRDSQPQHF. The CDR3 nucleotides read TGTGCCAGCACGCCCCAACGGGATTCTCAGCCCCAGCATTTT.

This clone was detected a few times. The chain combines TRBV29-1 with TRBJ1-3, with no clear D. The germline CDR1 and CDR2 sequences are SQVTM and ANQGSEA. The CDR3 runs 13 residues. V lost 1 base and J lost 2, with 6 bases in between. CDR3 loop: CSVEVGAGNTIYF. CDR3 in DNA: TGCAGCGTTGAAGTGGGAGCTGGAAACACCATATATTTT.

The chain is built from TRBV19 and TRBJ1-2, with 7 bases identical to TRBD1. CDR1 and CDR2 (germline): LNHDA, SQIVND (reference sequence). J gave up 4 bases and V 4 bases, and 6 bases lay outside the gene matches. This CDR3 spans 14 amino acids. In nucleotides, the CDR3 is TGTGCCAGTAGTAACCTTGGGACAGTCTATGGCTACACCTTC. It specifies CASSNLGTVYGYTF.

Details on this clone: The identical CDR3 is also encoded by other nucleotide sequences in the sample. For the CDR3, the DNA is TGTGCCAGCAGTGACAGCTACGAGCAGTACTTC. Protein: CASSDSYEQYF. The V call is TRBV6-1, the J call TRBJ2-7; D call uncertain. The CDR3 spans 11 residues. Germline V lookup: CDR1 MNHNS, CDR2 SASEGT. V was pared by 3 bases and J by 3 bases, with 3 bases between.

The genes are TRBV5-6 and TRBJ2-4; 7 bases are a match to TRBD1. The V gene end was trimmed by 4 bases and the J gene end by 8 bases; junction bases not matched to a gene: 6. The CDR3 totals 13 residues. Germline lookup yields CDR1 SGHDT and CDR2 YYEEEE. The CDR3 loop is CASSLTGWDIQYF. Here the CDR3 DNA reads TGTGCCAGCAGCCTGACAGGGTGGGACATTCAGTACTTC.

The chain combines TRBV27 with TRBJ1-5; the D is unclear. The V gene lost 3 bases and the J gene lost 2 bases, with 8 bases spanning the gap. The germline V gene has CDR1 MNHEY and CDR2 SMNVEV (reference sequence). This CDR3 is 14 amino acids long. In nucleotides, the CDR3 is TGTGCCAGCAGTTTGAGGTTAGGCAATCAGCCCCAGCATTTT. Amino acid sequence: CASSLRLGNQPQHF.

CDR3 sequence reads: CASSLDFGTGVLWSPLHF. The DNA of the CDR3 is TGTGCCAGCAGCTTAGATTTCGGGACAGGGGTCCTCTGGTCACCCCTCCACTTT. The chain combines TRBV11-2 with TRBJ1-6; 10 bases map to TRBD1. The length of the CDR3 is 18 residues. The trim removed 0 bases at V and 10 bases at J, leaving 12 bases unmatched. Germline values: CDR1 SGHAT, CDR2 FQNNGV.

The rearrangement joins TRBV5-1 to TRBJ2-2; maybe TRBD1 (5 bases). Germline assignment: CDR1 SGHRS and CDR2 YFSETQ. The length of the CDR3 is 14 residues. V lost 4 bases and J 4 bases, leaving 11 bases between the germline ends. The CDR3 DNA reads as TGCGCCAGCAGCGGGGCTATTCGCACCGGGGAGCTGTTTTTT. Its protein is CASSGAIRTGELFF.

The CDR3 sequence: CASSTLTDGGAEQFF. The CDR3, as DNA: TGTGCCAGCAGCACCTTAACGGACGGGGGGGCCGAGCAGTTCTTC. The gene calls are TRBV11-2 and TRBJ2-1, with 8 nucleotides matching TRBD2. This CDR3 has 15 residues. Germline CDR1 is SGHAT and CDR2 is FQNNGV. V shed 5 bases, J shed 10 bases, and the junction held 13 bases outside the gene matches.

The chain is built from TRBV18 and TRBJ2-1; 12 bases are a match to TRBD2. Germline-derived CDR1 and CDR2 are KGHSH and LQKENI. The junction had 11 bases not matched to a gene; V was cut back by 2 bases and J by 9 bases. The CDR3 is 17 amino acids. CDR3 bases: TGTGCCAGCTCACCAGCTAGCGGGAGGGCCCATATTCGTGAGCAGTTCTTC. Translation: CASSPASGRAHIREQFF.

The rearrangement links TRBV24-1 to TRBJ2-7; D remains ambiguous. The V and J ends lost 7 bases and 0 bases respectively, with 18 bases between them. The length of the CDR3 is 16 residues. Germline assignment: CDR1 KGHDR and CDR2 SFDVKD. The chain's CDR3 is CATSPHPQDNSYEQYF. The CDR3 DNA reads as TGTGCCACCAGCCCCCACCCACAAGACAACTCCTACGAGCAGTACTTC.

J is TRBJ1-2 and V is TRBV5-1; TRBD1 matches 8 bases. V shed 5 bases, J shed 4 bases, and the junction held 7 bases outside the gene matches. The CDR3 length is 14 residues. CDR1 and CDR2 from the germline V gene are SGHRS and YFSETQ. The DNA for the CDR3 is TGCGCCAGCAGAACGGGACAGGACCTCTATGGCTACACCTTC. Translated, it gives CASRTGQDLYGYTF.

The chain is built from TRBV29-1 and TRBJ2-3, with a weak D call TRBD1 (6 bases). Per the germline V gene, CDR1 is SQVTM and CDR2 is ANQGSEA. This CDR3 is built from 14 residues. Trimming shortened V by 6 bases and J by 1 base, and 14 bases separated the two germline ends. CDR3: CSVSAGAGTDTQYF. In DNA, the CDR3 is TGCAGCGTGTCGGCAGGGGCTGGCACAGATACGCAGTATTTT.